The 21 T cell receptor beta chains listed next were all sequenced from one sample in a study of T-cell memory formation after mild COVID-19. One entry per CDR3 protein, called by TCRdb with MiXCR from the 5' RACE reads. The profile shows 350,000 to 500,000 distinct CDR3 sequences, 18% of them singletons. The sequenced sample consisted of PBMCs or a T cell subset sorted from them (not recorded which). The receptors stem from a man aged 18 to 29 who had mild COVID-19 (a few samples of this study predate the infection). Cell type and time point are not known.

The genes are TRBV12-3 or TRBV12-4 and TRBJ1-6; no definite D call. The germline V and J ends were trimmed by 2 bases and 7 bases, with 9 bases remaining between them. This CDR3 region has 14 residues. CDR3 nucleotides: TGTGCCAGCAGTTTAAGGCGGATCAATTCACCCCTCCACTTT. Residues: CASSLRRINSPLHF.

J is TRBJ2-4 and V is TRBV2; D is possibly TRBD1 (6 bases). The germline V gene encodes CDR1 SNHLY and CDR2 FYNNEI. The CDR3 sequence is 13 residues long. Trimming removed 0 bases from V and 16 bases from J, with 16 bases in between. CDR3 region: CASSEAGTGPSYF. The CDR3 nucleotides are TGTGCCAGCAGTGAAGCTGGAACAGGGCCCTCCTACTTC.

This clonotype came up many times. The V gene is TRBV12-3 or TRBV12-4, the J gene TRBJ2-5; tentatively, D is TRBD1 (5 bases). Between the trimmed V and J ends, which lost 2 bases and 5 bases, there was a span of 9 bases. The CDR3 loop spans 13 amino acids. The DNA for the CDR3 is TGTGCCAGCAGTTTACAGGGTTTGGAGACCCAGTACTTC. Protein sequence: CASSLQGLETQYF.

This clonotype has only a few counts. The rearrangement uses TRBV13 and TRBJ2-7, with TRBD2 identical over 13 bases. CDR1 PRHDT and CDR2 FYEKMQ come from the germline V gene (reference sequence). Trimming removed 4 bases from V and 1 base from J; junction bases left unmatched: 7. The CDR3 contains 17 residues. CDR3 nucleotide sequence: TGTGCCAGCAGCTCTTGGACTAGCGGGGGCAATTCCTACGAGCAGTACTTC. Protein: CASSSWTSGGNSYEQYF.

V is TRBV6-2 or TRBV6-3 and J is TRBJ2-3; TRBD1 matches 7 bases. This CDR3 has 13 residues. The germline V gene has CDR1 MNHEY and CDR2 SVGEGT. Trimming at V came to 7 bases and at J to 9 bases, leaving 10 bases not matched to a gene. The CDR3 loop is CASIRGPTQTQYF. The CDR3 DNA reads as TGTGCCAGCATAAGGGGGCCAACCCAGACGCAGTATTTT.

V and J are TRBV6-2 or TRBV6-3 and TRBJ2-2; 7 bases are shared with TRBD2. The germline gives CDR1 MNHEY, CDR2 SVGEGT. The junction had 6 bases not matched to a gene; V was cut back by 1 base and J by 7 bases. The CDR3 extends over 15 amino acids. The CDR3 here is CASSYLAGPIGELFF. The CDR3, as DNA: TGTGCCAGCAGTTACTTAGCGGGTCCGATCGGGGAGCTGTTTTTT.

This clonotype showed up just a few times. The chain combines TRBV7-9 with TRBJ2-1; D call uncertain. CDR3 length: 10 residues. In germline, CDR1 is SEHNR, CDR2 FQNEAQ (reference sequence). In DNA, the CDR3 is TGTGCAGTCCGCACCCATGAGCAGTTCTTC. Protein sequence: CAVRTHEQFF.

This clonotype has just a few counts. This chain connects TRBV5-1 to TRBJ2-3, with D possibly being TRBD2 (6 bases). V dropped 8 bases and J dropped 4 bases, with 20 bases sitting between them. CDR3 length equals 15 residues. CDR1 is SGHRS, CDR2 YFSETQ, per germline. CDR3: CASGEEGRRPDTQYF. DNA of the CDR3: TGCGCCAGTGGAGAGGAGGGCCGCCGTCCAGATACGCAGTATTTT. Combining the CDR3 with reference TRBV5-1 and TRBJ2-3 gives the whole variable domain KAGVTQTPRYLIKTRGQQVTLSCSPISGHRSVSWYQQTPGQGLQFLFEYFSETQRNKGNFPGRFSGRQFSNSRSEMNVSTLELGDSALYLCASGEEGRRPDTQYFGPGTRLTVL.

This clonotype was counted only a few times. The chain uses TRBV7-9 and TRBJ2-2; 13 positions agree with TRBD2. The CDR3 runs to 15 residues. J lost 5 bases, V lost 5 bases, and 2 bases had no gene match. Germline loops: CDR1 SEHNR, CDR2 FQNEAQ (reference sequence). The CDR3 coding sequence is TGTGCCAGCAGCACTAGCGGGGGGGCGACCGGGGAGCTGTTTTTT. This sequence encodes CASSTSGGATGELFF.

The chain uses TRBV12-3 or TRBV12-4 and TRBJ2-1, with TRBD2 identical over 9 bases. This CDR3 is built from 16 residues. V gave up 3 bases and J gave up 5 bases; unmatched junction bases: 8. The CDR3 region has the DNA TGTGCCAGCAGTTTCTTTCGCGGGGGGGCCGACAATGAGCAGTTCTTC. This encodes CASSFFRGGADNEQFF.

This chain connects TRBV4-1 to TRBJ2-7; tentatively, D is TRBD1 (6 bases). This CDR3 is built from 15 residues. Trimming took 2 bases from V and 5 from J, leaving 16 bases between them. Germline V gene sequence: CDR1 MGHRA, CDR2 YSYEKL. This CDR3 reads CASSQQWTELHEQYF. Here the CDR3 DNA reads TGCGCCAGCAGCCAACAGTGGACAGAACTTCACGAGCAGTACTTC.

J is TRBJ2-2 and V is TRBV4-2; 8 bases are shared with TRBD2. This CDR3 has 16 residues. Germline V lookup: CDR1 LGHNA, CDR2 YNFKEQ. V shed 4 bases, J shed 1 base, and the junction held 5 bases outside the gene matches. The CDR3 spells CASSRNGGVNTGELFF. CDR3 bases: TGTGCCAGCAGCCGGAACGGGGGGGTGAACACCGGGGAGCTGTTTTTT.

V is TRBV7-6 and J is TRBJ2-3; 12 nucleotides align to TRBD2. The CDR3 has 17 amino acids. Trimming cost V 3 bases and J 4 bases; bases outside gene matches: 8. Germline V gene lookup returns CDR1 SGHVS and CDR2 FNYEAQ. The CDR3 bases are TGTGCCAGCAGCTTGGCTCCTAGCGGGGGGGGGTCAGATACGCAGTATTTT. It yields the protein CASSLAPSGGGSDTQYF.

This chain connects TRBV15 to TRBJ2-2; the D is unclear. CDR1 and CDR2 (germline): LNHNV, YYDKDF (reference sequence). Trimming stripped 5 bases from V and 5 bases from J, with 12 bases between. There are 14 residues in the CDR3. DNA for the CDR3: TGTGCCACCAGCCGGCATCTAGGGACCGGGGAGCTGTTTTTT. Translation: CATSRHLGTGELFF.

This clonotype was seen repeatedly, ten times or more. CDR3 DNA: TGTGCCAGCAGCCATTCTGGACAGGGGGTTGGGTTCTTC. Its translation is CASSHSGQGVGFF. The chain combines TRBV3-1 with TRBJ2-1; 10 bases map to TRBD1. Germline CDR1 and CDR2: LGHDT and YNNKEL (reference sequence). Losses at the gene ends were 3 bases for V and 15 bases for J; bases not matched to a gene: 8. The CDR3 runs to 13 residues.

This clonotype was found a few times. V is TRBV30 and J is TRBJ1-1; a weak D match, TRBD1 (6 bases). Germline V gene lookup returns CDR1 GTSNPN and CDR2 SVGIG (reference sequence). V lost 4 bases and J 1 base, leaving 10 bases between the germline ends. This CDR3 comprises 13 residues. The CDR3 DNA reads TGTGCCTGGATGAAGACAGGGAACACTGAAGCTTTCTTT. Amino acids: CAWMKTGNTEAFF.

The V and J genes are TRBV4-3 and TRBJ1-1; tentatively, D is TRBD1 (6 bases). Trimming pared 0 bases from V and 1 base from J, leaving 9 bases between. The germline gives CDR1 LGHNA, CDR2 YSLEER. CDR3 length: 15 residues. In DNA form, the CDR3 reads TGCGCCAGCAGCCAAGAACAGGGCCGGAACACTGAAGCTTTCTTT. Translated: CASSQEQGRNTEAFF.

The chain links TRBV4-1 to TRBJ1-1; perhaps TRBD1 as D (6 bases). With 4 bases removed from V and 5 bases from J, the gap between germline ends came to 14 bases. Germline assignment: CDR1 MGHRA and CDR2 YSYEKL. There are 14 residues in the CDR3. The CDR3: CASSLRGYRTEAFF. For the CDR3, the DNA is TGCGCCAGCAGCCTTAGGGGGTACCGAACTGAAGCTTTCTTT.

The V gene is TRBV5-1, the J gene TRBJ1-4, with 7 bases fitting TRBD1. J lost 5 bases, V lost 0 bases, and 16 bases had no gene match. The CDR3 covers 19 residues. Germline V gives CDR1 SGHRS, CDR2 YFSETQ. In DNA form, the CDR3 reads TGCGCCAGCAGCTTGGATACCGGGACAGCTATCTTTCGGAATGAAAAACTGTTTTTT. Translating it yields CASSLDTGTAIFRNEKLFF.

This clonotype was detected a few times. The V call is TRBV4-3, the J call TRBJ1-2; 9 nucleotides align to TRBD1. Germline loops: CDR1 LGHNA, CDR2 YSLEER. CDR3 length: 15 residues. Trimming at V came to 1 base and at J to 5 bases, leaving 5 bases not matched to a gene. The CDR3 DNA sequence: TGCGCCAGCAGCCAAGGGACAGGGGCCCAATATGGCTACACCTTC. Its protein product is CASSQGTGAQYGYTF.

V is TRBV20-1 and J is TRBJ2-1, with 9 bases aligning to TRBD2. Germline values: CDR1 DFQATT, CDR2 SNEGSKA (reference sequence). Losses at the gene ends were 3 bases for V and 3 bases for J; bases not matched to a gene: 9. The CDR3 is 16 amino acids. CDR3 nucleotides: TGCAGTGCTAGTGGCACTAGCGGGCGAATCTACAATGAGCAGTTCTTC. This sequence encodes CSASGTSGRIYNEQFF.